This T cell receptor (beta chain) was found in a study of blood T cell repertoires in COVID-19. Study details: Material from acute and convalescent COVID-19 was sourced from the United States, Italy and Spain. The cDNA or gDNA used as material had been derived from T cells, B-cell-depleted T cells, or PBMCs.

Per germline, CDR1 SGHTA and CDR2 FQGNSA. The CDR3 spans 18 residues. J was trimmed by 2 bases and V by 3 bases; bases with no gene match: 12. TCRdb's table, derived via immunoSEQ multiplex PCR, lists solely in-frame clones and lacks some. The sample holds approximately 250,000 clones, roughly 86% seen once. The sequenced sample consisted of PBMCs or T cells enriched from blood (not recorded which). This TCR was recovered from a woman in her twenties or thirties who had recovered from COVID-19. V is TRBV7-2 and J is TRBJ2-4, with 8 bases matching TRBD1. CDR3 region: CASSFDRGAVATKNIQYF. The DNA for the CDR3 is TGTGCCAGCAGCTTCGACAGGGGCGCGGTGGCCACCAAAAACATTCAGTACTTC.